These 14 T cell receptor beta chains originate from one sample sequenced in a study of blood T cell repertoires in COVID-19. Assay: immunoSEQ multiplex PCR; the TCRdb copy retains only in-frame clones and omits some. The data hold 300,000 to 350,000 clones, with under 95% observed a single time. Sequenced material: peripheral blood. The receptors originated from a woman aged 18-29 years who had recovered from COVID-19.

The CDR3 protein is CASSPRALGSPLHF. Written as DNA, the CDR3 is TGTGCCAGCAGCCCGAGGGCCTTGGGCTCACCCCTCCACTTT. V usage is TRBV5-8 and J usage is TRBJ1-6; D remains unclear. The CDR3 is 14 residues long. Germline CDR1 reads SGHTS; CDR2 reads YDEGEE. V dropped 4 bases and J dropped 10 bases, with 15 bases sitting between them.

The V gene is TRBV2, the J gene TRBJ1-1; TRBD1 might be the D (5 bases). Germline lookup yields CDR1 SNHLY and CDR2 FYNNEI. V was cut by 3 bases and J by 3 bases, with 8 bases left in between. This CDR3 region has 13 residues. The CDR3 DNA reads as TGTGCCAGCAGTGAGTGGGGGGACACTGAAGCTTTCTTT. The encoded protein is CASSEWGDTEAFF.

The chain employs TRBV7-9 and TRBJ2-1; TRBD2 is a possible D gene (6 bases). Germline V gene sequence: CDR1 SEHNR, CDR2 FQNEAQ (reference sequence). This CDR3 is built from 15 residues. Trimming took off 5 bases at V and 3 bases at J, with 14 bases between the two ends. The CDR3 loop reads CASSPGRGSYNEQFF. The CDR3 DNA follows: TGTGCCAGCAGCCCAGGTCGGGGGAGCTACAATGAGCAGTTCTTC.

The genes are TRBV5-6 and TRBJ1-5; possibly TRBD1 for D (6 bases). The CDR3 length is 17 residues. Looked up from germline, CDR1 is SGHDT and CDR2 is YYEEEE. The V end lost 1 base, the J end lost 3 bases, and 17 bases lay between the germline ends. CDR3: CASSLKSAGELNQPQHF. The CDR3 coding sequence is TGTGCCAGCAGCTTGAAATCGGCAGGGGAACTCAATCAGCCCCAGCATTTT.

V gene TRBV5-4 combines with J gene TRBJ2-3, with a weak D call TRBD2 (5 bases). The V and J ends lost 4 bases and 5 bases respectively, with 14 bases between them. The CDR3 length is 14 residues. Germline assignment: CDR1 SGHNT and CDR2 YYREEE (reference sequence). CDR3 DNA: TGTGCCAGCAGCCCCACGGAGGCGGGAGATACGCAGTATTTT. This codes for CASSPTEAGDTQYF.

This clone was recorded many times. The rearrangement joins TRBV23-1 to TRBJ2-1; D perhaps matches TRBD2 (6 bases). TRBV23-1 is an open reading frame whose function is uncertain. V dropped 0 bases and J dropped 1 base, with 7 bases sitting between them. This CDR3 region has 15 residues. The CDR3 loop is CASSQSGGSYNEQFF. CDR3 coding DNA: TGCGCCAGCAGTCAATCGGGAGGATCCTACAATGAGCAGTTCTTC.

V is TRBV7-2 and J is TRBJ2-1; TRBD2 agrees at 12 bases. The length of the CDR3 is 16 residues. The V and J ends lost 1 base and 10 bases, in that order; junction bases with no gene match: 8. Germline CDR1 SGHTA, CDR2 FQGNSA. CDR3 sequence (DNA): TGTGCCAGCAGCTTAGTGCGGGCTAGCGGGAGGGAAGAGCAGTTCTTC. Translated, it gives CASSLVRASGREEQFF.

The chain recombines TRBV28 with TRBJ1-6, with TRBD1 matching 7 bases. The CDR3 has 13 amino acids. Per the germline V gene, CDR1 is MDHEN and CDR2 is SYDVKM. Trimming took 5 bases from V and 11 from J; bases not matched to a gene: 6. The CDR3 sequence is CASSAPRGPPLHF. CDR3 bases: TGTGCCAGCAGTGCGCCGAGGGGGCCACCCCTCCACTTT.

The V call is TRBV18, the J call TRBJ2-5; 9 nucleotides align to TRBD1. CDR3 size: 13 residues. CDR1 is KGHSH, CDR2 LQKENI, per germline. V lost 3 bases, J lost 5 bases, and 1 base stayed unmatched. CDR3 DNA: TGTGCCAGCTCACCGGGACAGGGCGAGACCCAGTACTTC. Its protein product is CASSPGQGETQYF.

The chain joins TRBV10-1 to TRBJ1-1; the D is unclear. V was cut by 7 bases and J by 3 bases, with 12 bases left in between. The CDR3 has 13 residues. CDR1 WNHNN and CDR2 SYGVQD come from the germline V gene (reference sequence). For the CDR3, the DNA is TGCGCCAGCACCCATCCCCCCCACACTGAAGCTTTCTTT. Translated: CASTHPPHTEAFF.

V is TRBV7-2 and J is TRBJ2-1; the match to TRBD2 covers 12 bases. V shed 0 bases, J shed 5 bases, and the junction held 5 bases outside the gene matches. Germline assignment: CDR1 SGHTA and CDR2 FQGNSA. This CDR3 has 17 amino acids. CDR3 bases: TGTGCCAGCAGCTTAGCCCTGACTAGCGGGAGCCACAATGAGCAGTTCTTC. Protein sequence: CASSLALTSGSHNEQFF.

The chain is built from TRBV6-5 and TRBJ2-2, with D tentatively TRBD2 (5 bases). The germline V gene encodes CDR1 MNHEY and CDR2 SVGAGI. This CDR3 region has 14 residues. The ends were cut back, 10 bases at V and 7 bases at J, with 19 bases in the middle. CDR3 nucleotides: TGTGCCATCCGGGGTCCCACGAGAGGCGGGGAGCTGTTTTTT. Translated, it gives CAIRGPTRGGELFF.

The CDR3 region has the DNA TGTGCCAGCAGTTTACTAGCGGGAGAGGGCACAGATACGCAGTATTTT. Protein sequence: CASSLLAGEGTDTQYF. The chain recombines TRBV27 with TRBJ2-3; 10 bases are a match to TRBD2. J lost 1 base, V lost 2 bases, and 3 bases had no gene match. Germline V CDR1 and CDR2: MNHEY, SMNVEV (reference sequence). The CDR3 is 16 residues long.

V usage is TRBV10-3 and J usage is TRBJ2-1; tentative D call: TRBD1 (6 bases). Germline V CDR1 and CDR2: ENHRY, SYGVKD. V lost 11 bases and J 8 bases, leaving 19 bases between the germline ends. The CDR3 extends over 13 amino acids. CDR3 bases: TGTGCCTCCAGGACAGCCCTTTGGGATGAGCAGTTCTTC. It specifies CASRTALWDEQFF.